This TCR beta chain was retrieved from a study of CXCR3-negative and CXCR3-positive naive CD8 T cells. Points from the study as a whole: Similar TRBV-TRBJ usage was seen in naive cells (both CXCR3-negative and CXCR3-positive), but memory cells differed. Hydrophobicity of TRB CDR3s was greater in CXCR3-positive naive cells than in CXCR3-negative naive cells. Each naive subset displayed comparably high diversity, whereas memory CD8+ cells displayed much lower diversity.

CD45RO-CCR7+CD27+CD95- was the phenotype of naive CD8+ T cells. All TRB cDNA libraries came from 5' RACE performed with UMI labels. TCRdb reprocessed the 5' RACE reads and keeps a single row for each CDR3 protein, giving no DNA. The sample has about 62,000 distinct CDR3 sequences. As for this clonotype: Antigen: not known.

The sequenced material came from naive CXCR3- CD8+ T cells from blood. Noted subset: CD45RO-CCR7+CD27+CD95- naive CD8+ T cells lacking CXCR3 (TNR3-). The receptor was derived from a human donor in good health. Some clones in this sample may be carry-over from other donors' samples.

This CDR3 reads CSVPLGGEQYF. The V and J genes are TRBV29-1 and TRBJ2-7; TCRdb designates TRBD1, a call that cannot be tested without DNA. Germline values: CDR1 SQVTM, CDR2 ANQGSEA. The CDR3 is made up of 11 amino acids.